These T cell receptor beta chains were read from a single sample in a study of blood T cell repertoires in COVID-19. The assay was immunoSEQ multiplex PCR, and TCRdb's table has in-frame clones only and misses some. The sample gives fewer than 200,000 clones, roughly 87% of which show up once; 1% to 1.5% is in the top ten. The sequenced material came from PBMCs or T cells enriched from blood (not recorded which). The source of these receptors is a human donor with acute COVID-19. The donor label of this sample is uncertain. Both conserved end residues are part of each CDR3. D genes are given only for firm matches. Only some rows state a clone size, as once, few, many or a class for expanded clones.

j_gene	abundance	v_gene	d_gene	CDR3aa	CDR3nt
TRBJ2-1	NA	TRBV12-3/TRBV12-4	NA	CASSLGGGEQFF	TGTGCCAGCAGTTTAGGGGGCGGTGAGCAGTTCTTC
TRBJ2-7	NA	TRBV5-1	TRBD1	CASSLGTGVHEQYF	TGCGCCAGCAGCTTGGGGACAGGGGTTCACGAGCAGTACTTC
TRBJ2-2	NA	TRBV30	TRBD2	CAWRPGTIGPGELFF	TGTGCCTGGAGGCCTGGGACTATCGGTCCCGGGGAGCTGTTTTTT
TRBJ1-5	once	TRBV5-5	NA	CASSTDRGNQPQHF	TGTGCCAGCAGCACCGACCGGGGGAATCAGCCCCAGCATTTT
TRBJ2-5	NA	TRBV6-5	TRBD2	CASSYSGGFRETQYF	TGTGCCAGCAGTTACTCGGGAGGGTTCCGAGAGACCCAGTACTTC
TRBJ2-7	once	TRBV5-1	TRBD1	CASSPDRIYEQYF	TGCGCCAGCAGCCCGGACAGGATCTACGAGCAGTACTTC
TRBJ2-5	NA	TRBV7-8	TRBD2	CALSRGSGGEETQYF	TGTGCCCTTTCTCGGGGTAGCGGGGGGGAAGAGACCCAGTACTTC
TRBJ2-7	NA	TRBV6-2/TRBV6-3	NA	CASSYGAGAAYEQYF	TGTGCCAGCAGTTACGGGGCAGGGGCGGCCTACGAGCAGTACTTC
TRBJ2-3	NA	TRBV10-1	TRBD2	CASSESGEGTDTQYF	TGCGCCAGCAGTGAGTCAGGGGAGGGGACAGATACGCAGTATTTT
TRBJ2-5	NA	TRBV3-1/TRBV3-2	TRBD1	CASSQSGQGANQETQYF	TGTGCCAGCAGCCAATCTGGACAGGGGGCTAACCAAGAGACCCAGTACTTC
TRBJ1-2	few	TRBV3-1/TRBV3-2	NA	CASSPGSYGGYTF	TGTGCCAGCAGCCCCGGGTCCTACGGGGGCTACACCTTC
TRBJ1-4	NA	TRBV6-5	NA	CASSLGGGLRKLFF	TGTGCCAGCAGTTTAGGGGGGGGGCTGAGGAAACTGTTTTTT
TRBJ1-2	NA	TRBV6-5	NA	CASSYSRGLAGYTF	TGTGCCAGCAGTTACTCGCGGGGATTAGCCGGCTACACCTTC
TRBJ2-5	NA	TRBV6-6	TRBD2	CASSSQRGQETQYF	TGTGCCAGCAGTTCCCAGCGGGGTCAAGAGACCCAGTACTTC
TRBJ1-1	NA	TRBV7-8	NA	CASSLMGARRNTEAFF	TGTGCCAGCAGCTTAATGGGGGCCCGTCGGAACACTGAAGCTTTCTTT
TRBJ2-3	once	TRBV6-4	TRBD2	CASSDRALLTSGSTDTQYF	TGTGCCAGCAGTGACCGGGCCTTGCTGACTAGCGGGAGCACAGATACGCAGTATTTT
TRBJ2-3	NA	TRBV2	TRBD2	CATERGGTDTQYF	TGTGCCACCGAGCGGGGGGGCACAGATACGCAGTATTTT
TRBJ1-1	NA	TRBV29-1	NA	CSAPHSNTEAFF	TGCAGCGCACCCCACAGCAACACTGAAGCTTTCTTT
TRBJ2-5	NA	TRBV7-6	NA	CASSLEGSSRAQYF	TGTGCCAGCAGCTTAGAAGGCAGTAGCCGGGCCCAGTACTTC
TRBJ2-7	NA	TRBV19	TRBD2	CASRRTSGGSYEQYF	TGTGCCAGTAGGCGGACTAGCGGGGGTTCCTACGAGCAGTACTTC
TRBJ1-2	NA	TRBV4-2	TRBD1	CASSQEDRGYYGYTF	TGTGCCAGCAGCCAAGAAGACAGGGGTTACTATGGCTACACCTTC
TRBJ1-2	NA	TRBV6-5	TRBD1	CASLDGQGYGYTF	TGTGCCAGCCTAGATGGACAGGGCTATGGCTACACCTTC
TRBJ1-1	NA	TRBV5-6	TRBD1	CASSKGQGSFEAFF	TGTGCCAGCTCAAAGGGACAGGGCTCATTTGAAGCTTTCTTT
TRBJ1-2	NA	TRBV30	TRBD1	CAWMDRGIYTF	TGTGCCTGGATGGACAGGGGAATCTACACCTTC
TRBJ2-2	NA	TRBV28	TRBD2	CASTHGGAGTGELFF	TGTGCCAGCACCCACGGGGGGGCGGGCACCGGGGAGCTGTTTTTT
TRBJ2-3	NA	TRBV7-2	TRBD2	CASSLALGGSTDTQYF	TGTGCCAGCAGCTTAGCGCTCGGGGGGTCGACAGATACGCAGTATTTT
TRBJ2-7	NA	TRBV25-1	TRBD1	CASSGRTGEQYF	TGTGCCAGCAGTGGTCGGACAGGCGAGCAGTACTTC
TRBJ1-2	NA	TRBV6-5	TRBD1	CASRETGVRGYTF	TGTGCCAGCAGGGAGACAGGGGTTCGTGGCTACACCTTC
TRBJ2-3	NA	TRBV30	NA	CAWDPRSADTQYF	TGTGCCTGGGATCCCAGAAGTGCAGATACGCAGTATTTT
TRBJ2-7	NA	TRBV4-1	NA	CASSQERQRGYEQYF	TGCGCCAGCAGCCAAGAACGACAACGGGGGTACGAGCAGTACTTC
TRBJ2-2	NA	TRBV11-3	NA	CASSLERRSRELFF	TGTGCCAGCAGCTTAGAAAGGCGGAGCCGGGAGCTGTTTTTT
TRBJ2-7	once	TRBV2	TRBD1	CASSPTGASEQYF	TGTGCCAGCAGTCCCACAGGGGCCTCCGAGCAGTACTTC
TRBJ1-6	NA	TRBV6-4	TRBD1	CASRGPGQGAYSPLHF	TGTGCCAGCAGGGGACCGGGACAGGGGGCCTATTCACCCCTCCACTTT
TRBJ1-2	NA	TRBV12-3/TRBV12-4	NA	CASSLQENYGYTF	TGTGCCAGCAGCCTACAGGAGAACTATGGCTACACCTTC
TRBJ2-2	NA	TRBV10-3	TRBD1	CAISLGQMNTGELFF	TGTGCCATCAGTTTGGGACAGATGAACACCGGGGAGCTGTTTTTT
TRBJ1-3	NA	TRBV5-4	TRBD1	CASSLQGEDTIYF	TGTGCCAGCAGCTTGCAGGGGGAGGACACCATATATTTT
TRBJ1-6	NA	TRBV6-5	TRBD1	CASSPGQGRNSPLHF	TGTGCCAGCAGCCCCGGACAGGGGAGGAATTCACCCCTCCACTTT
TRBJ2-3	NA	TRBV2	TRBD1	CAILPSKQQQGTQYF	TGTGCCATCCTCCCCTCAAAGCAGCAACAGGGGACGCAGTATTTT
TRBJ1-6	NA	TRBV11-2	TRBD1	CASSLDAGQGALFNSPLHF	TGTGCCAGCAGCTTAGACGCGGGACAGGGGGCGTTATTTAATTCACCCCTCCACTTT
TRBJ2-2	NA	TRBV12-3/TRBV12-4	NA	CASNLQGPGELFF	TGTGCCAGCAACCTCCAGGGGCCCGGGGAGCTGTTTTTT
TRBJ1-1	NA	TRBV5-1	NA	CASRKLLREGTEAFF	TGCGCCAGCCGTAAGCTTCTTAGGGAGGGAACTGAAGCTTTCTTT
TRBJ2-7	NA	TRBV30	TRBD2	CAWTSGGPYEQYF	TGTGCCTGGACTAGCGGGGGTCCCTACGAGCAGTACTTC
TRBJ2-7	NA	TRBV6-5	NA	CASSYSWQNPYEQYF	TGTGCCAGCAGTTACTCGTGGCAGAACCCCTACGAGCAGTACTTC
TRBJ2-7	NA	TRBV7-7	TRBD2	CASSPLFKGSGGGEWHEQYF	TGTGCCAGCAGCCCTCTGTTTAAGGGTAGCGGGGGGGGAGAGTGGCACGAGCAGTACTTC
TRBJ2-2	NA	TRBV29-1	TRBD2	CSVDCRGGAGELFF	TGCAGCGTTGATTGCCGGGGGGGCGCCGGGGAGCTGTTTTTT
TRBJ1-1	NA	TRBV27	NA	CASSVYGGGTEAFF	TGTGCCAGCAGTGTTTATGGGGGGGGAACTGAAGCTTTCTTT
TRBJ1-5	few	TRBV19	NA	CASSIEAYYQPQHF	TGTGCCAGTAGTATAGAAGCGTACTATCAGCCCCAGCATTTT
TRBJ2-1	NA	TRBV2	NA	CASSESPNEQFF	TGTGCCAGCAGTGAAAGCCCGAATGAGCAGTTCTTC
TRBJ2-7	NA	TRBV27	TRBD2	CASSLLAGASYEQYF	TGTGCCAGCAGTTTACTAGCGGGGGCCTCCTACGAGCAGTACTTC
TRBJ1-5	NA	TRBV18	NA	CASSGGGKLAQHF	TGTGCCAGCTCAGGGGGCGGCAAATTGGCCCAGCATTTT
TRBJ1-5	few	TRBV19	NA	CASTHRTGSEEPQHF	TGTGCCAGTACCCATAGGACGGGCTCGGAGGAGCCCCAGCATTTT
TRBJ1-1	NA	TRBV6-5	TRBD1	CASSSDRGTEAFF	TGTGCCAGCAGTTCCGACAGGGGCACTGAAGCTTTCTTT
TRBJ2-3	NA	TRBV27	TRBD2	CASSPIAGASTDTQYF	TGTGCCAGCAGTCCAATAGCGGGGGCCAGCACAGATACGCAGTATTTT
TRBJ2-7	NA	TRBV21-1	NA	CASSVRSEQYF	TGTGCCAGCAGCGTACGGTCGGAGCAGTACTTC
TRBJ2-2	NA	TRBV9	NA	CASSSGLPNTGELFF	TGTGCCAGCAGCTCCGGACTGCCGAACACCGGGGAGCTGTTTTTT